The clone carrying this TCR beta chain has ten or more counts. Priming of first-strand cDNA relied on TRAV- and TRBV-specific primers (covering alpha and beta chains). A constant-region primer paired with the V-primer adapter amplified TCRs over 20 PCR cycles. TCRdb processed the reads anew with MiXCR; each CDR3 protein has one entry. The profile shows under 110,000 distinct CDR3 sequences, 20% of them singletons. There are 16 residues in the CDR3. Germline V lookup: CDR1 MNHNS, CDR2 SASEGT. Losses at the gene ends were 6 bases for V and 2 bases for J; bases not matched to a gene: 6. Time point: after trial treatment. Treatment meaning: LDRT plus nivolumab, ipilimumab, low-dose cyclophosphamide and aspirin (RACIN trial). Donors, who were enrolled in a single-arm phase I dose-escalation trial, received nivolumab, ipilimumab, aspirin, low-dose cyclophosphamide and low-dose radiotherapy. This sample stems from a study of low-dose radiotherapy and immunotherapy resistance in tumors.

This sample comprised PBMCs, obtained after low-dose radiotherapy plus immunotherapy. This clonotype originated in a male donor with prostate cancer. The V call is TRBV6-1, the J call TRBJ1-6; 8 bases map to TRBD1. CDR3 in DNA: TGTGCCAGCAGCCAGACAGGGGCAGCCTATAATTCACCCCTCCACTTT. This sequence encodes CASSQTGAAYNSPLHF.